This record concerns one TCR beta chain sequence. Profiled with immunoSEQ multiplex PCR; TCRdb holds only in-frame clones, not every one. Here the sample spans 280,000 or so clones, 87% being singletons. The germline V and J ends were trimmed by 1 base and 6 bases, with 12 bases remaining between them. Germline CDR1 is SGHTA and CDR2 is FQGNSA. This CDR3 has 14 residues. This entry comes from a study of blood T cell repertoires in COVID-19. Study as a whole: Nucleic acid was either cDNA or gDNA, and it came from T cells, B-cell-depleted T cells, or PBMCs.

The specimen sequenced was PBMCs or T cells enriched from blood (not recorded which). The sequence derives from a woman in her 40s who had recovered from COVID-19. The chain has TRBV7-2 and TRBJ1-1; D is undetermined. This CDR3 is CASSLDTGRAEAFF. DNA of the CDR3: TGTGCCAGCAGCTTAGATACGGGGAGGGCTGAAGCTTTCTTT.